Below are 8 T cell receptor beta chains sequenced from a single sample in a study of liver allograft versus peripheral blood T cells. The overall study: T cell receptor repertoires in transplanted livers were compared with those in recipients' peripheral blood.

TCRdb re-derived calls from the reads in MiXCR, one entry per CDR3 protein. Of a few thousand distinct CDR3 sequences detected, roughly 19% appear once; the ten largest clones hold about 50%. These receptors all come from a human patient who had a liver transplant. Some T cells here may be from the graft donor.

The sample holds a few counts of this clonotype. The chain employs TRBV30 and TRBJ2-7; no definite D call. This CDR3 contains 11 residues. Germline CDR1 is GTSNPN and CDR2 is SVGIG (reference sequence). V shed 1 base and J shed 3 bases, with 4 bases lying between them. DNA of the CDR3: TGTGCCTGGAGTGGCGGCTACGAGCAGTACTTC. Amino acids: CAWSGGYEQYF.

V usage is TRBV9 and J usage is TRBJ2-7; 9 positions match TRBD1. The ends lost 4 bases at V and 2 bases at J; junction bases unmatched: 13. Per germline, CDR1 SGDLS and CDR2 YYNGEE. The CDR3 loop spans 17 amino acids. The DNA of the CDR3 is TGTGCCAGCAGCCCTAAGCCGGCGGACAGGGGAACCTACGAGCAGTACTTC. Amino acids: CASSPKPADRGTYEQYF. The full variable domain, with the rest looked up from reference TRBV9 and TRBJ2-7, is DSGVTQTPKHLITATGQRVTLRCSPRSGDLSVYWYQQSLDQGLQFLIQYYNGEERAKGNILERFSAQQFPDLHSELNLSSLELGDSALYFCASSPKPADRGTYEQYFGPGTRLTVT.

By sample fraction, this clonotype is medium-sized. The gene calls are TRBV12-3 or TRBV12-4 and TRBJ2-5; D gene uncertain. The CDR3 spans 14 residues. Trimming pared 1 base from V and 4 bases from J, leaving 10 bases between. This CDR3 reads CASSLVARGETQYF. CDR3 in DNA: TGTGCCAGCAGTTTAGTCGCCCGTGGAGAGACCCAGTACTTC.

This clonotype was seen at least ten times. The rearrangement joins TRBV7-9 to TRBJ2-7; D uncertain. The CDR3 runs to 12 residues. Deletions cut 5 bases from V and 3 bases from J, with 8 bases between. CDR1 is SEHNR and CDR2 is FQNEAQ in the germline V gene (reference sequence). CDR3 region: CASSHGLYEQYF. The DNA of the CDR3 is TGTGCCAGCAGCCACGGTCTCTACGAGCAGTACTTC.

The J gene is TRBJ1-1, the V gene TRBV7-9; 9 nucleotides match TRBD1. Germline V gives CDR1 SEHNR, CDR2 FQNEAQ (reference sequence). This CDR3 has 16 residues. Unmatched junction bases numbered 9, after V lost 5 bases and J lost 2 bases. The CDR3 protein is CASSTEDRGFNTEAFF. DNA for the CDR3: TGTGCCAGCAGCACCGAGGACAGGGGTTTTAACACTGAAGCTTTCTTT.

CDR3 sequence (DNA): TGTGCCAGCAGCCCCTCTTTAGCGGGGGGGCTTTCCGAGCAGTACTTC. Amino acids: CASSPSLAGGLSEQYF. The J gene is TRBJ2-7, the V gene TRBV6-5; TRBD2 matches at 11 bases. From germline, CDR1 is MNHEY and CDR2 SVGAGI. CDR3 length: 16 residues. Unmatched junction bases numbered 13, after V lost 6 bases and J lost 6 bases.

As concerns this clonotype: This may arise from a read error, as a much more abundant clone is one base away. The rearrangement uses TRBV24-1 and TRBJ2-3; D is perhaps TRBD2 (7 bases). Trimming took off 11 bases at V and 4 bases at J, with 15 bases between the two ends. Per the germline V gene, CDR1 is KGHDR and CDR2 is SFDVKD. The CDR3 extends over 13 amino acids. CDR3 region: CAKGEGQADTQYF. For the CDR3, the DNA is TGTGCCAAGGGGGAGGGCCAAGCAGATACGCAGTATTTT.

About this clonotype: This sequence may be a read error, since a much larger clone differs from it by one base. V and J are TRBV18 and TRBJ2-7, with 7 bases lining up with TRBD1. This CDR3 has 16 residues. CDR1 KGHSH and CDR2 LQKENI come from the germline V gene. DNA of the CDR3: TGTGCCAGCTTACCACCGAAGGGGGCAAGGTCCTACGAGCAGTACTTC. Amino acids: CASLPPKGARSYEQYF.